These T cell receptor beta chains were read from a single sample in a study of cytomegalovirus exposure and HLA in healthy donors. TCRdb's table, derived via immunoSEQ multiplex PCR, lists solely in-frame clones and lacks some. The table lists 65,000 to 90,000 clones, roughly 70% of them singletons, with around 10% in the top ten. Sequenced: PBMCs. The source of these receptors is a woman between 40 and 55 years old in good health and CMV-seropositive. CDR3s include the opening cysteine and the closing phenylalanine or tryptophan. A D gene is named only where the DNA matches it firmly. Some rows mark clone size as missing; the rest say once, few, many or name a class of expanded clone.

cdr3_aa: CASSLDYEYNEQFF
cdr3_nt: TGCGCCAGCAGCTTGGACTACGAATACAATGAGCAGTTCTTC
cdr3_length: 14
v_call: TRBV5-1
d_call: NA
clone_size: NA
j_call: TRBJ2-1

cdr3_aa: CASSQRGGSTDTQYF
cdr3_nt: TGTGCCAGCAGCCAAAGGGGGGGTAGCACAGATACGCAGTATTTT
cdr3_length: 15
v_call: TRBV5-8
d_call: NA
clone_size: NA
j_call: TRBJ2-3

cdr3_aa: CASSPPGGNQPQHF
cdr3_nt: TGTGCCAGCAGCCCGCCAGGGGGCAATCAGCCCCAGCATTTT
cdr3_length: 14
v_call: TRBV7-8
d_call: NA
clone_size: few
j_call: TRBJ1-5

cdr3_aa: CASSLGRVDNEQFF
cdr3_nt: TGTGCCAGCAGCTTAGGCCGGGTAGACAATGAGCAGTTCTTC
cdr3_length: 14
v_call: TRBV13
d_call: NA
clone_size: NA
j_call: TRBJ2-1

cdr3_aa: CAISPGQDTDTQYF
cdr3_nt: TGTGCCATCAGCCCGGGACAGGACACAGATACGCAGTATTTT
cdr3_length: 14
v_call: TRBV10-3
d_call: TRBD1
clone_size: once
j_call: TRBJ2-3

cdr3_aa: CAISGSGLDTGELFF
cdr3_nt: TGTGCCATCAGTGGGTCGGGACTAGACACCGGGGAGCTGTTTTTT
cdr3_length: 15
v_call: TRBV10-3
d_call: TRBD2
clone_size: NA
j_call: TRBJ2-2

cdr3_aa: CASSSPTGTGGGQYF
cdr3_nt: TGTGCCAGCAGCTCACCTACCGGGACAGGGGGCGGGCAGTACTTC
cdr3_length: 15
v_call: TRBV5-6
d_call: TRBD1
clone_size: NA
j_call: TRBJ2-5

cdr3_aa: CATSRDKHRTPYEQYF
cdr3_nt: TGTGCCACCAGCAGAGATAAACACCGAACCCCCTACGAGCAGTACTTC
cdr3_length: 16
v_call: TRBV15
d_call: NA
clone_size: NA
j_call: TRBJ2-7

cdr3_aa: CASSLAGDTEAFF
cdr3_nt: TGCGCCAGCAGCTTGGCAGGGGACACTGAAGCTTTCTTT
cdr3_length: 13
v_call: TRBV5-1
d_call: NA
clone_size: NA
j_call: TRBJ1-1

cdr3_aa: CASSQDRVKGNSPLHF
cdr3_nt: TGTGCCAGCAGCCAAGACAGGGTGAAGGGTAATTCACCCCTCCACTTT
cdr3_length: 16
v_call: TRBV4-2
d_call: NA
clone_size: NA
j_call: TRBJ1-6

cdr3_aa: CSEGTSGESNEQFF
cdr3_nt: TGCAGCGAAGGGACTAGCGGGGAGTCCAATGAGCAGTTCTTC
cdr3_length: 14
v_call: TRBV29-1
d_call: TRBD2
clone_size: few
j_call: TRBJ2-1

cdr3_aa: CASSQVPGQGADTQYF
cdr3_nt: TGTGCCAGCAGCCAAGTCCCGGGACAGGGGGCAGATACGCAGTATTTT
cdr3_length: 16
v_call: TRBV4-2
d_call: TRBD1
clone_size: few
j_call: TRBJ2-3

cdr3_aa: CASTTGGAGRNEKLFF
cdr3_nt: TGTGCCAGCACTACAGGGGGCGCGGGTAGGAATGAAAAACTGTTTTTT
cdr3_length: 16
v_call: TRBV19
d_call: TRBD1
clone_size: once
j_call: TRBJ1-4

cdr3_aa: CASSPGISYEQYF
cdr3_nt: TGTGCCAGCAGCCCAGGGATCTCCTACGAGCAGTACTTC
cdr3_length: 13
v_call: TRBV5-6
d_call: NA
clone_size: NA
j_call: TRBJ2-7